This entry concerns a single T cell receptor (beta chain). Sorted subsets were amplified in replicate PCRs using around 200 ng DNA, approximately 30,000 T cell genomes. Produced via immunoSEQ multiplex PCR; TCRdb's table is partial and in-frame only. The table shows 740,000 or so clones, with about 80% occurring only once. CDR3 length equals 13 residues. Germline CDR1 reads SQVTM; CDR2 reads ANQGSEA. V shed 4 bases and J 3 bases; nucleotides not matched to a gene: 4. The data belong to a study of shared clonotypes between healthy human individuals. This clonotype originated in a young woman in good health. This sequence joins TRBV29-1 and TRBJ1-2, with TRBD1 matching over 8 bases. Sequencing was performed on memory CD4+ T cells sorted from blood. As for subset: CD45RA-negative fraction. Written as DNA, the CDR3 is TGCAGCGTTGCAGGGACAGGAGACTATGGCTACACCTTC. Protein: CSVAGTGDYGYTF.